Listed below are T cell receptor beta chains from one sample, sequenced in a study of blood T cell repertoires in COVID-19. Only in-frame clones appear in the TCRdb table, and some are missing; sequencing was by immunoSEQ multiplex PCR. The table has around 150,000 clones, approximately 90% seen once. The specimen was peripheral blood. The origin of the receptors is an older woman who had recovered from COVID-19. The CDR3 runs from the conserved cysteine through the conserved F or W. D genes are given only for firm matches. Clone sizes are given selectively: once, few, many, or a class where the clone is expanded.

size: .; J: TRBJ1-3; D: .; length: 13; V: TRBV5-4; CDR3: CASSSENGNTIYF; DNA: TGTGCCAGCAGCTCGGAGAATGGAAACACCATATATTTT
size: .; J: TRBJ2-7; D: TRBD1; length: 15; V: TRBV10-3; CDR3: CAIKKDRESTYEQYF; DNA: TGTGCCATCAAGAAAGACAGGGAGTCAACCTACGAGCAGTACTTC
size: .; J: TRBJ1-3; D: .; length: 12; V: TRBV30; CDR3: CASNPRANTIYF; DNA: TGTGCCTCTAACCCGAGGGCCAACACCATATATTTT
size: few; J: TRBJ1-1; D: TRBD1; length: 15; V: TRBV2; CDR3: CASSEGQLEYTEAFF; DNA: TGTGCCAGCAGTGAGGGACAGCTTGAGTACACTGAAGCTTTCTTT
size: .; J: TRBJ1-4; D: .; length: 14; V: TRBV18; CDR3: CASSLGGALEKLFF; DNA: TGTGCCAGCTCACTTGGGGGGGCGCTTGAAAAACTGTTTTTT
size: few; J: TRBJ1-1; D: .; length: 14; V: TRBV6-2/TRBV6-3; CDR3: CASSYQGPPTRAFF; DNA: TGTGCCAGCAGTTACCAGGGGCCCCCAACTCGAGCTTTCTTT
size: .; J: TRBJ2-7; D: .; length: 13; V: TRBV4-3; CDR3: CASSQEPTGFATF; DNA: TGCGCCAGCAGCCAAGAACCTACAGGGTTTGCGACCTTC
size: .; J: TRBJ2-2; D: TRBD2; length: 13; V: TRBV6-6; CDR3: CATVAGGTGELFF; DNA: TGTGCCACTGTAGCGGGGGGCACCGGGGAGCTGTTTTTT
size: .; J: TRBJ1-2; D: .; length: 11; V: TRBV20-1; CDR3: CSVRSSYGYTF; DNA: TGCAGTGTTAGGTCTTCCTATGGCTACACCTTC
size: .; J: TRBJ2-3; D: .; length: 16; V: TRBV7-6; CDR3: CASSLNSGGSSDTQYF; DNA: TGTGCCAGCAGCTTAAATTCCGGAGGGAGTTCAGATACGCAGTATTTT
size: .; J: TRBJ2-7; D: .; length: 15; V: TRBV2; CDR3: CASTGGTGVPYEQYF; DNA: TGTGCCAGCACCGGGGGGACAGGAGTTCCCTACGAGCAGTACTTC
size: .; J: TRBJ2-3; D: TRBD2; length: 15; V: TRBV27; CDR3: CASSSGRGTTDTQYF; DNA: TGTGCCAGCAGTTCCGGGCGGGGGACCACAGATACGCAGTATTTT
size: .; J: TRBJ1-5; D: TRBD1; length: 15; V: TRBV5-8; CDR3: CASSSTGQNNQPQHF; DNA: TGTGCCAGCAGCTCGACGGGACAGAACAATCAGCCCCAGCATTTT
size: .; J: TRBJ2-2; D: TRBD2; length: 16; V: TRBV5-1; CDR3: CASSSSGGLNTGELFF; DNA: TGCGCCAGCAGCTCTAGCGGGGGGCTTAACACCGGGGAGCTGTTTTTT
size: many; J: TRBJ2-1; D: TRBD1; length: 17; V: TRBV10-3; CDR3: CAITAVRTGKLWNEQFF; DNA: TGTGCCATCACGGCAGTCCGGACAGGGAAGTTATGGAATGAGCAGTTCTTC
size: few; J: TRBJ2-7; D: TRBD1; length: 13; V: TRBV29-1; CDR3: CSVVGDRGREQYF; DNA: TGCAGCGTTGTAGGGGACAGGGGGCGCGAGCAGTACTTC
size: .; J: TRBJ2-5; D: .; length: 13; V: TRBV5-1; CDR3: CASSALDQETQYF; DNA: TGCGCCAGCAGCGCGTTAGACCAAGAGACCCAGTACTTC
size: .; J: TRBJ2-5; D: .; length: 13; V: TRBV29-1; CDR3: CSARITIGETQYF; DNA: TGCAGCGCAAGAATAACTATAGGAGAGACCCAGTACTTC
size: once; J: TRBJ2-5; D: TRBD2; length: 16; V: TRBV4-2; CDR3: CASSQDLAGGTETQYF; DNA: TGTGCCAGCAGCCAAGATCTAGCGGGGGGGACGGAGACCCAGTACTTC
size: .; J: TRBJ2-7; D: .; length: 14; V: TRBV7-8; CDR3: CASSFQGYAYEQYF; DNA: TGTGCCAGCAGCTTTCAGGGGTACGCCTACGAGCAGTACTTC
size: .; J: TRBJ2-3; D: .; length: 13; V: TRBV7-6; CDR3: CASSLEERDTQYF; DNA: TGTGCCAGCAGCTTAGAGGAGAGAGATACGCAGTATTTT
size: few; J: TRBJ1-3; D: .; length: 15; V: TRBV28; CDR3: CASSTLPGTGNTIYF; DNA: TGTGCCAGCAGTACCCTCCCAGGGACTGGAAACACCATATATTTT
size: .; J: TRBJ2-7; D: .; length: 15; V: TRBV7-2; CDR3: CASSLAAGLTYEQYF; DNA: TGTGCCAGCAGCTTAGCGGCGGGCCTAACCTACGAGCAGTACTTC
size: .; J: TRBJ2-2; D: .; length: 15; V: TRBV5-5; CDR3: CASSWGGRDTGELFF; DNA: TGTGCCAGCAGCTGGGGGGGGCGAGACACCGGGGAGCTGTTTTTT
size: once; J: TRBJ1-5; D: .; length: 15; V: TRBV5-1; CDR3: CASSLEGVGNQPQHF; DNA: TGCGCCAGCAGCTTGGAGGGGGTGGGCAATCAGCCCCAGCATTTT
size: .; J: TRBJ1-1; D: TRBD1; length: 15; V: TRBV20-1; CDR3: CSASLGGQGRFRAFF; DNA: TGCAGTGCTAGTCTGGGGGGACAGGGGAGATTTAGAGCTTTCTTT
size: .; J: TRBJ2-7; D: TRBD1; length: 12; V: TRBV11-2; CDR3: CASGQGIYEQYF; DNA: TGTGCCAGCGGACAGGGGATTTACGAGCAGTACTTC
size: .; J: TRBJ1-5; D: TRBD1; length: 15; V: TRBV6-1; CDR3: CASSETTGSQQPQHF; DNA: TGTGCCAGCAGTGAAACGACAGGGTCGCAGCAGCCCCAGCATTTT
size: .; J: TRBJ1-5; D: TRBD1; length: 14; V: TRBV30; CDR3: CAWGDSNSNQPQHF; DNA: TGTGCCTGGGGGGACAGTAATAGCAATCAGCCCCAGCATTTT
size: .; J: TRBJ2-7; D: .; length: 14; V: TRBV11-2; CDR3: CASSLGEGIYEQYF; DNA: TGTGCCAGCAGCTTAGGAGAGGGAATCTACGAGCAGTACTTC
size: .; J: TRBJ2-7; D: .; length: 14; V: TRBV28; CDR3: CASTPSLDPYEQYF; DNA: TGTGCCAGCACCCCTTCTTTAGATCCCTACGAGCAGTACTTC
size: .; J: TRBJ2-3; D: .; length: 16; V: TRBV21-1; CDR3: CASSKARLGSTDTQYF; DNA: TGTGCCAGCAGCAAAGCCCGGCTAGGTAGCACAGATACGCAGTATTTT
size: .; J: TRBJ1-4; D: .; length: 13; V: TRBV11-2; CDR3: CASSPTGYEKLFF; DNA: TGTGCCAGCAGCCCGACAGGATATGAAAAACTGTTTTTT
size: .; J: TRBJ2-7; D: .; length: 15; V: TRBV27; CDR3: CASSFGDGRSYEQYF; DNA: TGTGCCAGCAGTTTCGGAGACGGTCGCTCCTACGAGCAGTACTTC
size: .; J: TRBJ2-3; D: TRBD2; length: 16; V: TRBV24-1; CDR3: CATSDGLAGVTDTQYF; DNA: TGTGCCACCAGTGACGGACTAGCGGGGGTCACAGATACGCAGTATTTT
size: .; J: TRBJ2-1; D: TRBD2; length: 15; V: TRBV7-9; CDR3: CASSYPTSGGYEQFF; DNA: TGTGCCAGCAGCTATCCTACTAGCGGGGGGTATGAGCAGTTCTTC
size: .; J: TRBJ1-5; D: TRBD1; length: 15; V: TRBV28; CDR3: CASGLPGQGHQPQHF; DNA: TGTGCCAGCGGGTTACCGGGACAGGGTCATCAGCCCCAGCATTTT
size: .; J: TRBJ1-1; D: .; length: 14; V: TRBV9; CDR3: CASSGRVGGTEAFF; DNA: TGTGCCAGCAGCGGGAGGGTGGGAGGCACTGAAGCTTTCTTT
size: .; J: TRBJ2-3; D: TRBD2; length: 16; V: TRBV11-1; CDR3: CASSRPPGLPGDTQYF; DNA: TGTGCCAGCAGTCGTCCCCCGGGACTACCGGGAGATACGCAGTATTTT
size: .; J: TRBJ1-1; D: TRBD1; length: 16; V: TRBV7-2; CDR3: CASSFTSGTGGTEAFF; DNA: TGTGCCAGCAGCTTTACATCCGGGACAGGGGGCACTGAAGCTTTCTTT
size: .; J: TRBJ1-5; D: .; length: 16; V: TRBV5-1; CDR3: CASSPLATPGNQPQHF; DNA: TGCGCCAGCAGCCCCTTAGCCACCCCGGGCAATCAGCCCCAGCATTTT
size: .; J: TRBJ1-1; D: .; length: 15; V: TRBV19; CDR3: CASTDTTVRDTEAFF; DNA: TGTGCCAGTACAGACACGACAGTTCGGGACACTGAAGCTTTCTTT
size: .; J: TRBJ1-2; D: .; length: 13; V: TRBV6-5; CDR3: CASRTGSTYGYTF; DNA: TGTGCCAGCAGGACCGGGAGCACTTATGGCTACACCTTC
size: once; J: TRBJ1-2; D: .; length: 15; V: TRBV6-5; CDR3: CASSSPGGGNYGYTF; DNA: TGTGCCAGCAGTTCTCCCGGCGGGGGAAACTATGGCTACACCTTC
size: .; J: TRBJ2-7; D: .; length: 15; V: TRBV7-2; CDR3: CASSLRTPGAYEQYF; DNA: TGTGCCAGCAGCCTAAGAACTCCCGGGGCCTACGAGCAGTACTTC
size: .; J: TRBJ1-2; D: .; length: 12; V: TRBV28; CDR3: CASSSQRYGYTF; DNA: TGTGCCAGCAGTTCCCAGCGATATGGCTACACCTTC
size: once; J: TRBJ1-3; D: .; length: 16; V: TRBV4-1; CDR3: CASSQDRWTNPNTIYF; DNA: TGCGCCAGCAGCCAAGATCGATGGACAAATCCAAACACCATATATTTT
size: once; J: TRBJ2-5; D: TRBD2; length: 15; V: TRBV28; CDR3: CASSLGLAGDETQYF; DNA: TGTGCCAGCAGTTTGGGACTAGCGGGGGATGAGACCCAGTACTTC
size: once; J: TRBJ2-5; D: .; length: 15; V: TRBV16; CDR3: CASSHGGTGRQTQYF; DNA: TGTGCCAGCAGCCATGGTGGTACGGGAAGGCAGACCCAGTACTTC
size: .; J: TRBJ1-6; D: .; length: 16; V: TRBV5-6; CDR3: CASSLVAGFENSPLHF; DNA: TGTGCCAGCAGCTTGGTTGCCGGGTTTGAGAATTCACCCCTCCACTTT
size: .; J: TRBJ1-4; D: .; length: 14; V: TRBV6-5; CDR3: CASSYSGGNEKLFF; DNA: TGTGCCAGCAGTTACTCAGGAGGGAATGAAAAACTGTTTTTT
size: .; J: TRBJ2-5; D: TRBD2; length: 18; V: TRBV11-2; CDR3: CASSGGTSGGRPNVAQYF; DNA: TGTGCCAGCAGCGGAGGGACTAGCGGGGGGCGCCCCAATGTGGCCCAGTACTTC
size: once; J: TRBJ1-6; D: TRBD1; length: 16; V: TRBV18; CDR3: CASSPTRGQGNSPLHF; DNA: TGTGCCAGCTCACCAACGAGGGGACAGGGAAATTCACCCCTCCACTTT
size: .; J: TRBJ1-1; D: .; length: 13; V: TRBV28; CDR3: CASSPGDHTEAFF; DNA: TGTGCCAGCAGTCCAGGGGATCACACTGAAGCTTTCTTT
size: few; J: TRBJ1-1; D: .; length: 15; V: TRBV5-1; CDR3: CASSLEFSGKTEAFF; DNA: TGCGCCAGCAGCTTGGAGTTTTCAGGAAAGACTGAAGCTTTCTTT